The T cell receptor (beta chain) described here comes from a study of metastatic and nonmetastatic thyroid tumors. Original processing methods: What underpinned the distant-metastasis classifier for papillary thyroid cancer was the set of CDR3 differences across clinicopathological groups. TCRdb used MiXCR to call clones anew from the PCR reads. These V and J calls are TCRdb output, not the study's own analysis. This sample has around 4,300 clones; roughly two fifths occur once, and the top ten carry roughly 23%. Per the germline V gene, CDR1 is SGHRS and CDR2 is YFSETQ. V was shortened by 4 bases and J by 5 bases, with 10 bases between the two germline ends. This CDR3 is built from 13 residues. By sample fraction, this clone is medium-sized. A much larger clone differs from this one at a single base, so this may be a read error. Ahead of thyroid surgery, no patient had received treatment of any kind.

The sequenced material came from tumor tissue. V gene TRBV5-1 combines with J gene TRBJ2-1; D is uncertain. This receptor was obtained from a male donor with papillary thyroid cancer or a benign thyroid nodule (not recorded which). Some clones in this sample may be carry-over from other donors' samples. The CDR3 nucleotides read TGCGCCAGCAGCAAGGACGACAACAATGAGCAGTTCTTC. This gives the protein CASSKDDNNEQFF.